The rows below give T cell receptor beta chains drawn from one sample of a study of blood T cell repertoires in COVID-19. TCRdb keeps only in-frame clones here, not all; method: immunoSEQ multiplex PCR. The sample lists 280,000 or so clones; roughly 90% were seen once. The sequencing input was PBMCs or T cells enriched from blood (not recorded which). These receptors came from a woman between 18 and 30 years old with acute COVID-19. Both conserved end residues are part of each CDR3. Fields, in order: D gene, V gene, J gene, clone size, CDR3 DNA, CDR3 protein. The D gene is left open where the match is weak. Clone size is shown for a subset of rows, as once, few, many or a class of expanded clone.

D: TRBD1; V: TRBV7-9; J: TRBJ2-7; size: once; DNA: TGTGCCAGCAGCTTAATGGGCAGGGGGTACGAGCAGTACTTC; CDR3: CASSLMGRGYEQYF
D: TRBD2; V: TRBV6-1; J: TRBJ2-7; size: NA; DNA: TGTGCCAGCAGTGAATGGACTAGCGGGAGCGGCAAGCAGTACTTC; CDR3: CASSEWTSGSGKQYF
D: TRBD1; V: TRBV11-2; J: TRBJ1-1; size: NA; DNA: TGTGCCAGCAGCCAACATACAGGGGACACTGAAGCTTTCTTT; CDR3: CASSQHTGDTEAFF
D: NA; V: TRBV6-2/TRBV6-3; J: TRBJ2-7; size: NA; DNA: TGTGCCAGCAGTCCGCCCCGATCGACAGCTTCCTACGAGCAGTACTTC; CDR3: CASSPPRSTASYEQYF
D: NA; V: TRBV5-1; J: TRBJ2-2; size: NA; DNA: TGCGCCAGCAGCTTCGGCAGGGAGAACACCGGGGAGCTGTTTTTT; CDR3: CASSFGRENTGELFF
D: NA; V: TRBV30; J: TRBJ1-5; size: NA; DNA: TGTGCCTGGAGCCCGGAGAGCAATCAGCCCCAGCATTTT; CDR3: CAWSPESNQPQHF
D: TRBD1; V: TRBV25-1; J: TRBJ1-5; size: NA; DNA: TGTGCCAGCAGGGGGTGTACGGGACAGCCCGACTCGTCCCAGCATTTT; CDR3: CASRGCTGQPDSSQHF
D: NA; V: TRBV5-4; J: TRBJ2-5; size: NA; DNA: TGTGCCAGCAGCACGGGACTCCAAGAGACCCAGTACTTC; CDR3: CASSTGLQETQYF
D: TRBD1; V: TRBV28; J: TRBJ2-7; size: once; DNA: TGTGCCAGCAGTTTCGAGGAAGGACAGGGGTACTACGAGCAGTACTTC; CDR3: CASSFEEGQGYYEQYF
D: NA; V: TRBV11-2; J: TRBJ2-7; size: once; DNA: TGTGCCAGCAGCTCCGGGACAAACTACGAGCAGTACTTC; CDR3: CASSSGTNYEQYF
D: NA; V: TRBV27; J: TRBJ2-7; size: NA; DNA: TGTGCCAGCAGTCCACAGAGCTCCTACGAGCAGTACTTC; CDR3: CASSPQSSYEQYF
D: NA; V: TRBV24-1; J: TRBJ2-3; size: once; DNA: TGTGCCACCAGTGATTCGGACGGGAGAAGAGATACGCAGTATTTT; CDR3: CATSDSDGRRDTQYF
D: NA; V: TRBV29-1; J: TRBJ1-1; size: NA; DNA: TGCAGCGTTGCCGAACCAAACCAGGGCTTGAACACTGAAGCTTTCTTT; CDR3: CSVAEPNQGLNTEAFF
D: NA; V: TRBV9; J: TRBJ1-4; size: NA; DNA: TGTGCCAGCAGCGTAGCGGGACTCAGGCATGAAAAACTGTTTTTT; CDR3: CASSVAGLRHEKLFF
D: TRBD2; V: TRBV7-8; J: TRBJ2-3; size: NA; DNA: TGTGCCAGCACCCCGGGGGGAATCACAGATACGCAGTATTTT; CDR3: CASTPGGITDTQYF
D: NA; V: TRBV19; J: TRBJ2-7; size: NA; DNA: TGTGCCAGTAGTATAAACCAGGGGGAGCAGTACTTC; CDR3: CASSINQGEQYF
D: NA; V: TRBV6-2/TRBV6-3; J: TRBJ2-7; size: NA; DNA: TGTGCCAGCAGTTACCTCTTTAAGGGAAGGGGCGAGCAGTACTTC; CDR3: CASSYLFKGRGEQYF
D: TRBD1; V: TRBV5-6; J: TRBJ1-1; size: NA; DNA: TGTGCCAGCAGACACTTATTCAGGGGGCGCAGCACTGAAGCTTTCTTT; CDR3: CASRHLFRGRSTEAFF
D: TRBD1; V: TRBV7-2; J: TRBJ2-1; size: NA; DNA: TGTGCCAGCAGTTGGGACAGGGCCGATGAGCAGTTCTTC; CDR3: CASSWDRADEQFF
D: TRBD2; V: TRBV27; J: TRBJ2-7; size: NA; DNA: TGTGCCAGCAGTCCCGATGGGAGCGGGGGGAACTACGAGCAGTACTTC; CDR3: CASSPDGSGGNYEQYF